This T cell receptor (beta chain) was sequenced for a study of PD-1 blockade in classical Hodgkin lymphoma. About the research overall: The nivolumab dose that patients received was 3 mg/kg, given intravenously every 2 weeks. Study-wide findings and caveats: Why the repertoires differ is still unclear, perhaps disease activity or prior therapy. After ASCT, patients who started nivolumab under 1 year later were excluded. Lower baseline TCR diversity marked trial partial responders and progressors.

Described time point: cycle 4 day 1 (C4D1), after 5 to 7 weeks of nivolumab. Brentuximab vedotin exposure varied, and every patient relapsed after autologous stem cell transplantation. Remarks on this clone: Its antigen is unknown.

Assay: immunoSEQ multiplex PCR; the TCRdb copy retains only in-frame clones and omits some. Of roughly 50,000 clones detected, almost 90% appear once; the ten largest clones hold approximately 15%. V lost 7 bases and J lost 7, with 16 bases in between. The CDR3 length is 14 residues. Per germline, CDR1 MNHNY and CDR2 SVGAGI (reference sequence). This chain uses TRBV6-6 with TRBJ1-4; TRBD1 might be the D (5 bases). The material sequenced was peripheral blood mononuclear cells (PBMCs), taken before the fourth cycle of nivolumab. The TCR sequence derives from a human donor with classical Hodgkin lymphoma. CDR3 protein: CASNGWGSGEKLFF. DNA of the CDR3: TGTGCCAGCAATGGTTGGGGGTCGGGTGAAAAACTGTTTTTT.